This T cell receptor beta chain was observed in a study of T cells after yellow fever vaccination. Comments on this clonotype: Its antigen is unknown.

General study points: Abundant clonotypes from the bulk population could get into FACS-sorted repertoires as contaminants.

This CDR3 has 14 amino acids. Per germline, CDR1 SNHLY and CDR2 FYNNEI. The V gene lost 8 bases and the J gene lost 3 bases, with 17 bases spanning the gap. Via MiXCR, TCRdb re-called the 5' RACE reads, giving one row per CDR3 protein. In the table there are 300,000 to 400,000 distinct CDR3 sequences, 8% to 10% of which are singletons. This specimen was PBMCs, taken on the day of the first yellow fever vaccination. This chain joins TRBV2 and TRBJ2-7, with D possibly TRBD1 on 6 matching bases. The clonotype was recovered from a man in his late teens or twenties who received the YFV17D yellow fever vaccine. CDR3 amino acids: CASWELGQIYEQYF. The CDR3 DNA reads TGTGCCAGCTGGGAACTGGGACAAATCTACGAGCAGTACTTC.